The 6 T cell receptor beta chains below all came from one sample that was sequenced in a study of regulatory T cells in long-lasting Graves disease. Building the TCR beta libraries relied on iRepertoire HTBI primers, and CDR3 regions underwent Arm-PCR. TCRdb independently ran MiXCR on the multiplex PCR reads; one entry per CDR3 protein. The table lists 450,000 or so distinct CDR3 sequences, roughly 23% of them singletons. The time point denotes: persistent/refractory GD, antithyroid drugs over 5 years with positive TRAb. With RNA extracted from PBMCs as input, the TCR library was made. The specimen was peripheral blood mononuclear cells (PBMCs), collected when the disease was refractory, from a patient treated with antithyroid drugs. Every receptor here comes from a female donor with Graves disease.

This clonotype has a handful of counts. The gene calls are TRBV20-1 and TRBJ2-5; D may be TRBD1 (5 bases). This CDR3 has 16 residues. CDR1 and CDR2 (germline): DFQATT, SNEGSKA (reference sequence). Trimming left V 3 bases short and J 3 bases short, with 20 bases between. The CDR3 DNA is TGCAGTGCTAGTGGAAGGGGCCAGTACAAAAAAGAGACCCAGTACTTC. It encodes CSASGRGQYKKETQYF.

J is TRBJ2-1 and V is TRBV27, with 9 bases fitting TRBD1. The junction had 12 bases not matched to a gene; V was cut back by 5 bases and J by 4 bases. Germline loops: CDR1 MNHEY, CDR2 SMNVEV (reference sequence). The CDR3 length is 17 residues. CDR3 loop: CASSPRTGDSPYNEQFF. The CDR3 DNA follows: TGTGCCAGCAGTCCTAGGACAGGGGACTCCCCATACAATGAGCAGTTCTTC.

This clonotype occurred many times. The chain recombines TRBV20-1 with TRBJ1-5; D possibly corresponds to TRBD1 (5 bases). Trimming took off 2 bases at V and 8 bases at J, with 13 bases between the two ends. CDR3 length: 13 amino acids. The germline V gene has CDR1 DFQATT and CDR2 SNEGSKA (reference sequence). The CDR3 region has the DNA TGCAGTGCTAGATCAGGGAGGGATGAGCCCCAGCATTTT. Translated: CSARSGRDEPQHF.

The J gene is TRBJ2-7, the V gene TRBV7-2, with TRBD2 matching 9 bases. CDR1 and CDR2 (germline): SGHTA, FQGNSA. Trimming took 3 bases from V and 4 from J; bases not matched to a gene: 13. The CDR3 consists of 17 residues. The CDR3 region is CASSFNIAGEVYYEQYF. In DNA form, the CDR3 reads TGTGCCAGCAGCTTCAATATAGCGGGAGAGGTATATTACGAGCAGTACTTC. The full variable domain, in which reference TRBV7-2 and TRBJ2-7 provide the parts outside the CDR3, is GAGVSQSPSNKVTEKGKDVELRCDPISGHTALYWYRQSLGQGLEFLIYFQGNSAPDKSGLPSDRFSAERTGGSVSTLTIQRTQQEDSAVYLCASSFNIAGEVYYEQYFGPGTRLTVT.

In this sample, this clonotype turned up many times. The chain combines TRBV12-3 or TRBV12-4 with TRBJ1-1, with TRBD1 identical over 9 bases. J lost 0 bases, V lost 6 bases, and 2 bases had no gene match. The CDR3 totals 14 residues. As DNA, the CDR3 is TGTGCCAGCAGCCGGACAGGGGTGAACACTGAAGCTTTCTTT. It yields the protein CASSRTGVNTEAFF.

This clonotype was observed at least ten times. The rearrangement links TRBV28 to TRBJ1-1; D is uncertain. V lost 3 bases and J lost 3, with 8 bases in between. Germline V gene data show CDR1 as MDHEN and CDR2 as SYDVKM. The CDR3 loop spans 13 amino acids. CDR3 protein: CASSFPVYTEAFF. The CDR3 DNA sequence: TGTGCCAGCAGTTTTCCGGTGTACACTGAAGCTTTCTTT. Together with reference TRBV28 and TRBJ1-1, the CDR3 gives the full variable domain: DVKVTQSSRYLVKRTGEKVFLECVQDMDHENMFWYRQDPGLGLRLIYFSYDVKMKEKGDIPEGYSVSREKKERFSLILESASTNQTSMYLCASSFPVYTEAFFGQGTRLTVV.